This T cell receptor (beta chain) was recovered during a study of blood T cell repertoires in COVID-19 (dated by TCRdb to between 2020 and 2021). With respect to the entire study: Collaborator samples came from the United States, Italy and Spain and covered acute and convalescent phases of COVID-19. Nearly every sample came with metadata listing a de-identified subject ID, COVID-19 status, age in years and sex. Subjects who had been exposed to COVID-19, were actively infected with it, or had recovered from it provided the deeply sampled blood TCRbeta repertoires that made up the dataset. The repertoires were released in a freely available public database intended as a resource for research on the immune response to SARS-CoV-2. The prospective study material was composed of cDNA or gDNA derived from T cells, B-cell-depleted T cells, or PBMCs. Samples were obtained from the ongoing ImmuneRACE study (first 160 participants) and from over 1,000 subjects provided by 6 global collaborators. HLA class I and class II types, where available, came from metadata supplied by the sample provider rather than from assay-based typing.

The immunoSEQ Assay, a bias-controlled multiplex PCR, was used to amplify TCRbeta CDR3 regions from genomic DNA. In the source study's methods: The number of nucleated cells in each sample was estimated from the amplification of reference gene primers within the assay. To quantify the absolute abundance of each unique TCRbeta CDR3 rearrangement, sequence reads were collapsed and filtered. For each sample, productive Simpson clonality was calculated by taking the square root of Simpson's diversity index across productive rearrangements. The table comes from immuneACCESS by way of TCRdb, which keeps in-frame sequences with V and J called. Part of the clones is missing from these tables; in studies checked, under half for an unresolved V gene and the rest for unknown reasons. D and trimming come from the DNA, and the V and J calls and clone size come from that table. The sample has under 250,000 clones on record, around 78% of them singletons. The ten largest make up approximately 2.5% of the sample.

Measured from the cysteine to the phenylalanine, the CDR3 is 12 residues long. Just CDR3 DNA is preserved here, 36 bases in frame from base 1. The germline V gene supplies CDR1 SGHTA and CDR2 FQGNSA. Trimmed from V: 8 bases; trimmed from J: 10 bases; junction bases lacking a gene match: 8. On the study overall, not on this receptor specifically: How much clinical and demographic metadata was included differed by source and by participant, and the metadata was provided uncurated.

Details on this clone: Its binding antigen is unknown. No base qualities exist here, and no much larger clone lies one base off it.

Collaborating institutions collected whole blood in K2EDTA tubes following their own protocols. For TCRbeta analysis, collaborator samples were shipped as frozen whole blood, as isolated PBMCs, or as DNA extracted from either sample type. The V gene is TRBV7-2 and the J gene is TRBJ1-2, with 9 middle bases fitting TRBD1. The clonotype originates from a woman in her 70s with active or convalescent COVID-19. Material: peripheral blood. In nucleotides, the sequence is TGTGCCAGCGCGGGACAGGGTTTTGACTACACCTTC. It translates to CASAGQGFDYTF.